This TCR beta chain was recorded in a study of OX40 agonist ivuxolimab in advanced cancers. Clones were read by immunoSEQ multiplex PCR, and TCRdb kept only the in-frame ones, dropping some. Among about 25,000 clones listed, 78% were seen once. A note on this clone: Its antigen is not known.

Germline CDR1 GTSNPN, CDR2 SVGIG (reference sequence). The length of the CDR3 is 14 residues. V lost 3 bases, J lost 8 bases, and 7 bases stayed unmatched. Findings of the study overall: CD4+ and CD8+ blood T cells expanded clonally by week 6 at 0.1 to 3.0 mg/kg.

Autoimmune disease history or systemic immunosuppression excluded patients. This rearrangement joins TRBV30 to TRBJ1-4, with TRBD1 matching over 9 bases. The specimen comprised CD4+ or CD8+ T cells sorted from blood, sampled in a trial of the OX40 agonist ivuxolimab. The receptor comes from an adult with an advanced solid tumor such as melanoma, head and neck, liver or kidney cancer. The CDR3 sequence is CAWRPGTGLEKLFF. The DNA of the CDR3 is TGTGCCTGGAGGCCCGGGACAGGGCTAGAAAAACTGTTTTTT.